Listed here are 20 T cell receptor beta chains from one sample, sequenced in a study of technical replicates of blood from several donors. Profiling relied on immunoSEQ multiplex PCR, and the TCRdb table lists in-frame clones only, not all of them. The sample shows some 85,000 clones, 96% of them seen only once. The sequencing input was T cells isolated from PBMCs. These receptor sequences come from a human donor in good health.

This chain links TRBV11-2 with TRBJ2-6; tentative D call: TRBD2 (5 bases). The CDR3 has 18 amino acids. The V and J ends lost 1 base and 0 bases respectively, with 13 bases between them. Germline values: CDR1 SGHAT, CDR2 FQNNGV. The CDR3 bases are TGTGCCAGCAGCTTAGTGGGAGACGCTCGCTCTGGGGCCAACGTCCTGACTTTC. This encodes CASSLVGDARSGANVLTF.

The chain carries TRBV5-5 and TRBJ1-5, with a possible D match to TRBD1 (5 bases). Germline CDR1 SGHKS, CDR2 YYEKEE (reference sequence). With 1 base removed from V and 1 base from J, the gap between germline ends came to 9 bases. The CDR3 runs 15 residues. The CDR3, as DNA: TGTGCCAGCAGCTTGTATAGGGGAAGCAATCAGCCCCAGCATTTT. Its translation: CASSLYRGSNQPQHF. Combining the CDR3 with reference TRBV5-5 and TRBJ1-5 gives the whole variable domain DAGVTQSPTHLIKTRGQQVTLRCSPISGHKSVSWYQQVLGQGPQFIFQYYEKEERGRGNFPDRFSARQFPNYSSELNVNALLLGDSALYLCASSLYRGSNQPQHFGDGTRLSIL.

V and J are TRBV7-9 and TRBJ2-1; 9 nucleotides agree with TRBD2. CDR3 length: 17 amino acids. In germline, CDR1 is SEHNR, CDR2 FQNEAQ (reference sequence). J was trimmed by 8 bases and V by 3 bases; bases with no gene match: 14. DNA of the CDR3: TGTGCCAGCAGCTTCGTCGGTAGCGGGAGAGGTAAAGATGAGCAGTTCTTC. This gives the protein CASSFVGSGRGKDEQFF.

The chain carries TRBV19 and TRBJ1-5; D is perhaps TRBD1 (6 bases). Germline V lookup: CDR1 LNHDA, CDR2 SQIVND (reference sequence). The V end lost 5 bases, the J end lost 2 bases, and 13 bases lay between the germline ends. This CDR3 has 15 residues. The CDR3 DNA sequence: TGTGCCAGTAGTTTACAGGGAAACGGCAATCAGCCCCAGCATTTT. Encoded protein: CASSLQGNGNQPQHF.

The CDR3: CASSPLGLAGGPRRETQYF. The DNA for the CDR3 is TGCGCCAGCAGCCCACTAGGACTAGCGGGAGGGCCCAGGCGAGAGACCCAGTACTTC. J is TRBJ2-5 and V is TRBV5-1; 15 nucleotides line up with TRBD2. The CDR3 runs to 19 residues. With 4 bases clipped from V and 4 bases from J, the junction kept 14 bases outside the gene matches. In germline, CDR1 is SGHRS, CDR2 YFSETQ.

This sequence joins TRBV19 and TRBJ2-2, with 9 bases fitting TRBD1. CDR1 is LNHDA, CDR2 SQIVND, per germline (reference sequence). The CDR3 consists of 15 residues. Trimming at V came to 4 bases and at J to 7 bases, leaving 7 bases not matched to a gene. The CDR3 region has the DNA TGTGCCAGTAGTAAGGGGACAGGGCGTATCGGGGAGCTGTTTTTT. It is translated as CASSKGTGRIGELFF.

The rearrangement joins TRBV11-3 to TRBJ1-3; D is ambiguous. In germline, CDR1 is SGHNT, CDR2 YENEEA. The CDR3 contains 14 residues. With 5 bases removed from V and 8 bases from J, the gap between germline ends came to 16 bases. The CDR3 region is CASSPGRGEDTIYF. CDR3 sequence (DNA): TGTGCCAGCAGCCCCGGCAGAGGTGAAGACACCATATATTTT.

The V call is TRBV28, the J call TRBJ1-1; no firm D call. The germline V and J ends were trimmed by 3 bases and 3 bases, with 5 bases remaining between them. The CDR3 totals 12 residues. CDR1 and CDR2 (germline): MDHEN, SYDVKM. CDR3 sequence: CASSFGYTEAFF. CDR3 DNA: TGTGCCAGCAGTTTCGGGTACACTGAAGCTTTCTTT.

This chain's CDR3 is CASSAGLSSSYNEQFF. For the CDR3, the DNA is TGTGCCAGCAGCGCGGGACTTTCGAGCTCCTACAATGAGCAGTTCTTC. The genes are TRBV9 and TRBJ2-1; TRBD2 is a possible D gene (6 bases). This CDR3 comprises 16 residues. The germline CDR1 and CDR2 sequences are SGDLS and YYNGEE. The V gene lost 3 bases and the J gene lost 0 bases, with 13 bases spanning the gap. Full variable domain (remainder filled in from reference TRBV9 and TRBJ2-1): DSGVTQTPKHLITATGQRVTLRCSPRSGDLSVYWYQQSLDQGLQFLIQYYNGEERAKGNILERFSAQQFPDLHSELNLSSLELGDSALYFCASSAGLSSSYNEQFFGPGTRLTVL.

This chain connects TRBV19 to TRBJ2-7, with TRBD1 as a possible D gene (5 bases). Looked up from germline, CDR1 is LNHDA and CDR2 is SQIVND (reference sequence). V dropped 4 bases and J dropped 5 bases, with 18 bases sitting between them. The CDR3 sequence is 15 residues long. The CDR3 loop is CASSKGQGQNDEQYF. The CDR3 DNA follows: TGTGCCAGTAGTAAGGGGCAGGGTCAGAATGACGAGCAGTACTTC.

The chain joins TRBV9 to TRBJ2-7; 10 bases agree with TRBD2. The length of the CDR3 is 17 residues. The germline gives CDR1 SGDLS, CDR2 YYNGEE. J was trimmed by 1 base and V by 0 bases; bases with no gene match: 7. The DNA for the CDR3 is TGTGCCAGCAGCGTAGCTCCTAGCGGGAGCGTGTCCTACGAGCAGTACTTC. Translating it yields CASSVAPSGSVSYEQYF.

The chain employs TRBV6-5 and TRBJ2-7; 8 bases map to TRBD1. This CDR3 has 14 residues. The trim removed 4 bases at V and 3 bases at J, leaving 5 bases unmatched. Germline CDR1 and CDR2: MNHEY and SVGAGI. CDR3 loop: CASSLGQGGYEQYF. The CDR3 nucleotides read TGTGCCAGCAGTTTAGGACAGGGAGGCTACGAGCAGTACTTC.

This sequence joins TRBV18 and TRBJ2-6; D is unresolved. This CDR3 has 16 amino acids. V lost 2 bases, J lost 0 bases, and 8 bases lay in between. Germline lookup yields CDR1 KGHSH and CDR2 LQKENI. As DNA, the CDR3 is TGTGCCAGCTCACCAGTGACAAGCTCTGGGGCCAACGTCCTGACTTTC. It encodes CASSPVTSSGANVLTF.

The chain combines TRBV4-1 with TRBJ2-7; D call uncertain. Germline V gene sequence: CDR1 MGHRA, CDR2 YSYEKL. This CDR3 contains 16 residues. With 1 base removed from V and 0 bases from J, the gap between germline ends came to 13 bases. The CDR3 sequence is CASSQVLSGFSYEQYF. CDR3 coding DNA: TGCGCCAGCAGCCAAGTACTATCCGGGTTCTCCTACGAGCAGTACTTC.

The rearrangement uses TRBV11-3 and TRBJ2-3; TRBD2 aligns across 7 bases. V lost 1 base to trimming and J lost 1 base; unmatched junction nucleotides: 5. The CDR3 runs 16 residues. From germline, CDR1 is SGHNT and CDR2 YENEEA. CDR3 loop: CASSLGGEGGTDTQYF. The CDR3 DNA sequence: TGTGCCAGCAGCTTAGGGGGGGAGGGAGGCACAGATACGCAGTATTTT.

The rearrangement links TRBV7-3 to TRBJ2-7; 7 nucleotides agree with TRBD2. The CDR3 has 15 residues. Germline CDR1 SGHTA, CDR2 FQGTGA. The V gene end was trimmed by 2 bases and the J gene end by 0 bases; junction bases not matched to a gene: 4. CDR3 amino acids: CASSLGRVSSYEQYF. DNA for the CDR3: TGTGCCAGCAGCTTAGGGAGGGTAAGCTCCTACGAGCAGTACTTC.

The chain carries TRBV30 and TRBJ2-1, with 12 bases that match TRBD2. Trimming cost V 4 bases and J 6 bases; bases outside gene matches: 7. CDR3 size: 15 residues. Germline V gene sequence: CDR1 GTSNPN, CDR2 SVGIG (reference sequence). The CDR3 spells CAWTKILAGGNEQFF. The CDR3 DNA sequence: TGTGCCTGGACTAAGATACTAGCGGGAGGCAATGAGCAGTTCTTC.

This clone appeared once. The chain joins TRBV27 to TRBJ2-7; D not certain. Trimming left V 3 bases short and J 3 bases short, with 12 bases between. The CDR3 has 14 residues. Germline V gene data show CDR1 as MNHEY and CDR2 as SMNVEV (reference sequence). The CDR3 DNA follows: TGTGCCAGCAGTTTTCGAGGCTCTGGCTACGAGCAGTACTTC. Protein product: CASSFRGSGYEQYF.

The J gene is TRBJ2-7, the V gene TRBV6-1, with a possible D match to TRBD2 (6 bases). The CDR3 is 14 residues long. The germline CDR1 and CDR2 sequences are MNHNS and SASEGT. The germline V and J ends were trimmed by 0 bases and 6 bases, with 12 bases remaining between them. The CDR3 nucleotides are TGTGCCAGCAGTGAAGCCGGGAGAGCCGGCGAGCAGTACTTC. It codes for CASSEAGRAGEQYF.

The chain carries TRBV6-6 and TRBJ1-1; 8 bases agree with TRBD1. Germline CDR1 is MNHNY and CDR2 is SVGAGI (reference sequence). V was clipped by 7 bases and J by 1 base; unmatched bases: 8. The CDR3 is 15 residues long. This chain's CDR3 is CASTLTGTGNTEAFF. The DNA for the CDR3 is TGTGCCAGCACTCTCACCGGGACAGGGAACACTGAAGCTTTCTTT.